The clone carrying this TCR beta chain was seen more than once but under ten times. It may be a read error: a sequence one base away is much more abundant. Lacking the conserved final phenylalanine or tryptophan, this CDR3 likely reflects a read error. It was with a sample-barcoded 5' primer and a J-beta primer mix that a second PCR of roughly 6 to 11 cycles was run. TCRdb redid the calling of the 5' RACE reads with MiXCR, one entry per CDR3 protein. The sample has more than 750,000 distinct CDR3 sequences, 25% to 30% seen once. This sample stems from a study of blood T cells in healthy people across ages. Trimming took off 3 bases at V and 6 bases at J, with 12 bases between the two ends. Germline CDR1 and CDR2: MDHEN and SYDVKM. The CDR3 has 14 residues. These data were also filed under a second study, of T cells of mothers and their children.

V is TRBV28 and J is TRBJ2-1; possibly TRBD1 for D (5 bases). This TCR was recovered from a woman aged 40 to 49 in good health. Sequencing was carried out using blood. The CDR3 protein is CASSFSGRVNEQFC. The CDR3 DNA reads TGTGCCAGCAGTTTTTCGGGCAGGGTCAATGAGCAGTTCTGC.